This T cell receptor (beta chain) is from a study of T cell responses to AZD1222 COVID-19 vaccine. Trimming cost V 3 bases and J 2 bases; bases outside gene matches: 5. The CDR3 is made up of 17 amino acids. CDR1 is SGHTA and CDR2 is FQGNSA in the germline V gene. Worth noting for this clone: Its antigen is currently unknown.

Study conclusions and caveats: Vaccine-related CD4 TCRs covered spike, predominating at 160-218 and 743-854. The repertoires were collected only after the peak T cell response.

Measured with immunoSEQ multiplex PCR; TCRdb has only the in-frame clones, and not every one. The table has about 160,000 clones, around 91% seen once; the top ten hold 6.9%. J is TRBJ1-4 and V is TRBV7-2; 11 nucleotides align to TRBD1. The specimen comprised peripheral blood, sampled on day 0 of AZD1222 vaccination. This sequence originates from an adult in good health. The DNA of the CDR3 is TGTGCCAGCAGCTTGTGGACAGGGGGCATCACTAATGAAAAACTGTTTTTT. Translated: CASSLWTGGITNEKLFF.